This T cell receptor beta chain was retrieved from a study of human T cells and chemical hapten exposure. Whole-study context: Donors were sensitized with 2% DPC on the upper inner arm. Study-level findings and limits: With alopecia, donors may have immune responses unlike healthy people's.

As to this clonotype: Its matching antigen is unknown.

The CDR3 is made up of 12 amino acids. The trim removed 4 bases at V and 5 bases at J, leaving 4 bases unmatched. Germline assignment: CDR1 SQVTM and CDR2 ANQGSEA. TCRdb fed the RACE reads into MiXCR, producing one record per CDR3 protein. Of roughly 94,000 distinct CDR3 sequences in the sample, about 9.3% were seen once. Time point reported: patch test 2, 6 weeks after DPC sensitization. Treatment noted: therapeutic diphenylcyclopropenone sensitization with weekly scalp DPC. It was from unfractionated whole blood that total RNA was extracted. The sequence came from a woman in her forties with alopecia areata. Some clones in this sample may be carry-over from other donors' samples. Source: whole blood, taken in connection with sensitization to the hapten diphenylcyclopropenone (DPC). The chain employs TRBV29-1 and TRBJ2-5, with 7 bases fitting TRBD2. The CDR3 reads CSVVLGGETQYF. CDR3 sequence (DNA): TGCAGCGTTGTGCTCGGGGGGGAGACCCAGTACTTC.